These T cell receptor beta chains were read from a single sample in a study of post-analysis software for immune sequencing data. One entry per CDR3 protein results from TCRdb running MiXCR on the PCR reads. The sample lists about 460,000 distinct CDR3 sequences, nearly 45% occurring once. Specimen: blood. The receptors stem from a girl aged 10-17 years with multiple sclerosis. Each CDR3 is given with its conserved first and last residue. A D gene is named only where the DNA matches it firmly. A clone size is listed for some rows: how often the clone was seen (once, few, many), or a class if it is expanded.

j_gene	v_gene	abundance	len	d_gene	CDR3nt	CDR3aa
TRBJ1-5	TRBV5-1	-	17	-	TGCGCCAGCAGCTTGGCCCCGCAGGGCAGGAACAATCAGCCCCAGCATTTT	CASSLAPQGRNNQPQHF
TRBJ2-7	TRBV12-3/TRBV12-4	few	16	TRBD2	TGTGCCAGCAGCAGGACTAGCGGGATCTATACCTACGAGCAGTACTTC	CASSRTSGIYTYEQYF
TRBJ2-7	TRBV19	-	14	-	TGTGCCAGTAGTATCTTCCCAGGTTCCTACGAGCAGTACTTC	CASSIFPGSYEQYF
TRBJ2-3	TRBV29-1	-	14	-	TGCAGCGTTGGGTTCCGGGGAGCGGCAGATACGCAGTATTTT	CSVGFRGAADTQYF
TRBJ1-1	TRBV7-3	-	15	TRBD1	TGTGCCAGCAGCGCCTACAGGGGGAGGAACACTGAAGCTTTCTTT	CASSAYRGRNTEAFF
TRBJ2-1	TRBV2	-	15	TRBD1	TGTGCCAGCAGCGCCCGGGACAGGGGATACAATGAGCAGTTCTTC	CASSARDRGYNEQFF
TRBJ1-2	TRBV12-3/TRBV12-4	-	15	TRBD1	TGTGCCAGCAGTCCCGACAGGGGGTCGTACTATGGCTACACCTTC	CASSPDRGSYYGYTF
TRBJ2-5	TRBV28	-	14	-	TGTGCCAGCAGTTTTTCGACACGGCAAGAGACCCAGTACTTC	CASSFSTRQETQYF
TRBJ1-1	TRBV4-2	-	15	-	TGTGCCAGCAGCAACCTCAGGGGTTTGAACACTGAAGCTTTCTTT	CASSNLRGLNTEAFF
TRBJ2-7	TRBV6-5	-	14	-	TGTGCCAGCAGTTACCAAGTGGATTCCTACGAGCAGTACTTC	CASSYQVDSYEQYF
TRBJ2-7	TRBV20-1	-	15	TRBD2	TGCAGTGCTAGAGGCCTGAGACTAGCGGGGCACGAGCAGTACTTC	CSARGLRLAGHEQYF
TRBJ2-7	TRBV15	-	16	TRBD1	TGTGCCACCAGCAGGTCCCCTACAGGGGGCTCCTACGAGCAGTACTTC	CATSRSPTGGSYEQYF
TRBJ2-7	TRBV5-1	few	17	-	TGCGCCAGCAGCTTGGATCCCGAGGCAGCGGCCCGCTACGAGCAGTACTTC	CASSLDPEAAARYEQYF
TRBJ2-1	TRBV5-1	-	15	TRBD2	TGCGCCAGCATTAATGGGACTAGCGGGGCCAATGAGCAGTTCTTC	CASINGTSGANEQFF
TRBJ1-2	TRBV29-1	-	12	TRBD1	TGCAGCGACGCGACAGGGGACTATGGCTACACCTTC	CSDATGDYGYTF
TRBJ1-5	TRBV27	-	13	TRBD1	TGTGCCAGTTGGGACAGGAGGAATCAGCCCCAGCATTTT	CASWDRRNQPQHF
TRBJ2-7	TRBV6-2/TRBV6-3	few	12	-	TGTGCCAGCAGCGATCGTTACTACGAGCAGTACTTC	CASSDRYYEQYF
TRBJ2-3	TRBV9	-	16	TRBD2	TGTGCCAGCAGCGAACGACTAGCGGCAGGCACAGATACGCAGTATTTT	CASSERLAAGTDTQYF
TRBJ2-1	TRBV12-3/TRBV12-4	few	13	-	TGTGCCAGCATCCAATCCCTCTACAATGAGCAGTTCTTC	CASIQSLYNEQFF
TRBJ1-5	TRBV12-3/TRBV12-4	-	19	TRBD1	TGTGCCAGCAGTTTGGTTTCGGACAGGATCCCGAATAGCAATCAGCCCCAGCATTTT	CASSLVSDRIPNSNQPQHF
TRBJ2-7	TRBV20-1	-	14	TRBD2	TGCAGTGCTAGTCCCCCCGGGCGGGAGAACGAGCAGTACTTC	CSASPPGRENEQYF
TRBJ1-1	TRBV29-1	once	14	TRBD1	TGCAGCGTTGAAGATCAGGTGGACAGGTTGTGGGCTTTCTTT	CSVEDQVDRLWAFF
TRBJ2-4	TRBV28	-	15	-	TGTGCCAGCAGAACCGGGACCATAGCCAAAAACATTCAGTACTTC	CASRTGTIAKNIQYF
TRBJ1-1	TRBV28	-	15	-	TGTGCCAGCAGTTTATATTCTAGAGGGCAGAACGAAGCTTTCTTT	CASSLYSRGQNEAFF
TRBJ1-6	TRBV4-1	few	15	-	TGCGCCAGCAGCCAAGGCCTGCGAGGGAATTCACCCCTCCACTTT	CASSQGLRGNSPLHF
TRBJ2-1	TRBV7-3	-	17	TRBD2	TGTGCCAGCAGCCCATGGACTAGCGCTAGCTCCTACAATGAGCAGTTCTTC	CASSPWTSASSYNEQFF
TRBJ2-3	TRBV13	-	16	TRBD2	TGTGCCAGCAGCCCTCAACGGCCGGGAGGAACAGATACGCAGTATTTT	CASSPQRPGGTDTQYF
TRBJ1-1	TRBV20-1	-	12	-	TGCAGTGCCCTATCCCCGAACACTGAAGCTTTCTTT	CSALSPNTEAFF
TRBJ1-1	TRBV20-1	-	16	-	TGCAGTGCTAGAGAAATGAGAAGACGTCCCGTGGGGGGAGCTTTCTTT	CSAREMRRRPVGGAFF
TRBJ1-2	TRBV9	few	14	-	TGTGCCAGCAGCGCCGAGGGGCGTGGGTATGGCTACACCTTC	CASSAEGRGYGYTF
TRBJ2-2	TRBV5-1	once	16	TRBD1	TGCGCCAGCAGCTTGGGCAGACAGGGAGTAACCGGGGAGCTGTTTTTT	CASSLGRQGVTGELFF
TRBJ2-1	TRBV12-3/TRBV12-4	-	14	-	TGTGCCAGCAGCTTCGGAGGGTGGTACAATGAGCAGTTCTTC	CASSFGGWYNEQFF
TRBJ2-1	TRBV24-1	-	16	TRBD1	TGTGCCACCAGTGACCCCGGGACAGGGGGCGAAAATGAGCAGTTCTTC	CATSDPGTGGENEQFF
TRBJ2-1	TRBV28	-	15	-	TGTGCCAGCAGTCCCCATCCTACTAGTTTCAATGAGCAGTTCTTC	CASSPHPTSFNEQFF
TRBJ2-6	TRBV6-2/TRBV6-3	-	17	-	TGTGCCAGCAGGGCTACAAGACAGTCCTCTGGGGCCAACGTCCTGACTTTC	CASRATRQSSGANVLTF
TRBJ1-1	TRBV21-1	-	15	-	TGTGCCAGCAGCAAAGCAACAGGGGGTATCACTGAAGCTTTCTTT	CASSKATGGITEAFF
TRBJ1-5	TRBV20-1	-	15	TRBD1	TGCAGTGTTATCCGTCCGGGACAGGGGAGTCAGCCCCAGCATTTT	CSVIRPGQGSQPQHF
TRBJ2-7	TRBV9	-	15	TRBD2	TGTGCCAGCAGCGTTTCCTCGCGGGAGGCTTCCGAGCAGTACTTC	CASSVSSREASEQYF
TRBJ2-5	TRBV9	-	14	-	TGTGCCAGCAGCCCCGGGAGCCTCCAAGAGACCCAGTACTTC	CASSPGSLQETQYF
TRBJ2-7	TRBV6-5	few	15	TRBD2	TGTGCCAGCAGCCTAGAGCGGGGGAGCTCCTACGAGCAGTACTTC	CASSLERGSSYEQYF
TRBJ2-7	TRBV20-1	-	13	-	TGCAGTGCCGGCGGGATCGGCAACTACGAGCAGTACTTC	CSAGGIGNYEQYF
TRBJ2-7	TRBV7-2	-	15	-	TGTGCCAGCAGTCCGGATGGGTCGAGCTCCTACGAGCAGTACTTC	CASSPDGSSSYEQYF
TRBJ2-2	TRBV29-1	few	16	-	TGCAGCGTTGAAGGGGGGGGACAGCCGAACACCGGGGAGCTGTTTTTT	CSVEGGGQPNTGELFF
TRBJ2-7	TRBV20-1	-	15	-	TGCAGTGCTAGATCTTCTCTGGGGTACGTGTACGAGCAGTACTTC	CSARSSLGYVYEQYF
TRBJ2-7	TRBV4-1	-	18	-	TGCGCCAGCAGCCAAACGGTCAAGGGTGGCGGGGCCTACAATGAGCAGTACTTC	CASSQTVKGGGAYNEQYF
TRBJ1-1	TRBV5-1	-	14	-	TGCGCCAGCAGACCTAGGGAGGGGAACACTGAAGCTTTCTTT	CASRPREGNTEAFF
TRBJ2-1	TRBV5-1	-	17	TRBD2	TGCGCCAGCAGCACACCTTGGACTAGCGGGAGGGGCAATGAGCAGTTCTTC	CASSTPWTSGRGNEQFF
TRBJ2-3	TRBV7-2	-	16	TRBD2	TGTGCCAGCAGCTTAGGCCCTAGCGGGAGCACAGATACGCAGTATTTT	CASSLGPSGSTDTQYF
TRBJ2-6	TRBV4-1	few	15	-	TGCGCCAGCAGCCAAGATCCCACTGGGGCCAACGTCCTGACTTTC	CASSQDPTGANVLTF
TRBJ2-7	TRBV7-9	-	16	TRBD2	TGTGCCAGCAGCTCGACCTGGACTAGCGGGAGCGACGAGCAGTACTTC	CASSSTWTSGSDEQYF
TRBJ2-1	TRBV5-1	-	13	-	TGCGCCAGCAGCTTGGTTCCAAGCCCCGAGCAGTTCTTC	CASSLVPSPEQFF
TRBJ1-2	TRBV29-1	-	13	TRBD1	TGCAGCGCCACACAGGGGTCTAACTATGGCTACACCTTC	CSATQGSNYGYTF
TRBJ1-2	TRBV28	-	14	-	TGTGCCAGCACCTCCGCGGATGCTAACTATGGCTACACCTTC	CASTSADANYGYTF
TRBJ2-7	TRBV6-6	-	15	-	TGTGCCAGCAGTTACTCGCAGCTAGTTCTCTACGAGCAGTACTTC	CASSYSQLVLYEQYF
TRBJ2-5	TRBV4-1	-	15	TRBD1	TGCGCCAGCAGCACCCGACAGGGAGCGTGGGAGACCCAGTACTTC	CASSTRQGAWETQYF
TRBJ1-5	TRBV7-9	-	14	-	TGTGCCAGCAGCGGACAGTATAGCAATCAGCCCCAGCATTTT	CASSGQYSNQPQHF
TRBJ1-4	TRBV7-2	once	15	-	TGTGCCAGCAGCTTAGGGGCCAGGGAGGCGGAAAAACTGTTTTTT	CASSLGAREAEKLFF
TRBJ2-7	TRBV20-1	once	14	-	TGCAGTGCTAGAAAAGACACCTACTCCTACGAGCAGTACTTC	CSARKDTYSYEQYF
TRBJ1-6	TRBV20-1	few	14	TRBD1	TGCAGTGCCACCGGACAGGGGGCAAATTCACCCCTCCACTTT	CSATGQGANSPLHF